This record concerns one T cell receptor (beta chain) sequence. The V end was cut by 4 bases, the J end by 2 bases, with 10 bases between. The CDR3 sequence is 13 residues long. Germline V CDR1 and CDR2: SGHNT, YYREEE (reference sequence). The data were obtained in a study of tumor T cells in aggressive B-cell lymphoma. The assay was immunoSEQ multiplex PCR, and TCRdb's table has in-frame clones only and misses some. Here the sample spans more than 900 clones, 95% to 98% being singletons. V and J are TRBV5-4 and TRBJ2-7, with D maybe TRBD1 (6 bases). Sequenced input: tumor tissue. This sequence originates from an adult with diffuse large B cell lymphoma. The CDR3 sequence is CASSIGQPYEQYF. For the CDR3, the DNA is TGTGCCAGCAGCATCGGACAGCCCTACGAGCAGTACTTC.